These T cell receptor beta chains were read from a single sample in a study of graft-versus-host responses after intestinal transplantation. Using immunoSEQ multiplex PCR, the repertoire was profiled, and TCRdb retains in-frame clones only, with some absent. The sample yields more than 15,000 clones, 60% to 80% seen once. Material: ileum tissue, obtained roughly 450 days after intestinal transplant. Source of these receptors: a human patient who received an intestinal transplant, so some T cells may come from the graft donor. Each CDR3 is given with its conserved first and last residue. A D gene is named only where the DNA matches it firmly. Part of the rows lack a size; the others show once, few, many or a class for expanded clones.

v_call	d_call	clone_size	j_call	cdr3_aa	cdr3_nt
TRBV11-3	-	-	TRBJ2-1	CASSERTTSFRVF	TGTGCCAGCAGCGAGAGAACCACTAGCTTTCGGGTCTTC
TRBV14	-	few	TRBJ1-1	CASSQAGMNTEAFF	TGTGCCAGCAGCCAAGCAGGGATGAACACTGAAGCTTTCTTT
TRBV4-1	-	-	TRBJ2-3	CASSQDFLGDTQYF	TGCGCCAGCAGCCAAGATTTCCTCGGGGATACGCAGTATTTT
TRBV7-3	TRBD2	few	TRBJ2-5	CASSPGLAGGETQYF	TGTGCCAGCAGCCCGGGACTAGCGGGGGGAGAGACCCAGTACTTC
TRBV11-2	-	few	TRBJ1-4	CASSLSPTNEKLFF	TGTGCCAGCAGCTTAAGTCCAACTAATGAAAAACTGTTTTTT
TRBV5-4	-	once	TRBJ2-5	CASRHREGETQYF	TGTGCCAGCCGTCACAGGGAAGGGGAGACCCAGTACTTC
TRBV10-3	-	-	TRBJ2-7	CAIRGRSAKQYF	TGTGCCATCAGAGGCCGGTCTGCCAAGCAGTACTTC
TRBV5-1	TRBD1	once	TRBJ1-1	CASSLGTGGGYTEAFF	TGCGCCAGCAGCTTAGGGACAGGGGGAGGTTACACTGAAGCTTTCTTT
TRBV7-9	-	once	TRBJ2-2	CASSSDRNTGELFF	TGTGCCAGCAGCTCGGACAGAAACACCGGGGAGCTGTTTTTT
TRBV5-1	-	-	TRBJ2-1	CASSLVDGPYNEQFF	TGCGCCAGCAGCTTGGTGGACGGCCCGTACAATGAGCAGTTCTTC
TRBV6-1	-	-	TRBJ2-7	CASRGYEQYF	TGTGCCAGCAGGGGCTACGAGCAGTACTTC